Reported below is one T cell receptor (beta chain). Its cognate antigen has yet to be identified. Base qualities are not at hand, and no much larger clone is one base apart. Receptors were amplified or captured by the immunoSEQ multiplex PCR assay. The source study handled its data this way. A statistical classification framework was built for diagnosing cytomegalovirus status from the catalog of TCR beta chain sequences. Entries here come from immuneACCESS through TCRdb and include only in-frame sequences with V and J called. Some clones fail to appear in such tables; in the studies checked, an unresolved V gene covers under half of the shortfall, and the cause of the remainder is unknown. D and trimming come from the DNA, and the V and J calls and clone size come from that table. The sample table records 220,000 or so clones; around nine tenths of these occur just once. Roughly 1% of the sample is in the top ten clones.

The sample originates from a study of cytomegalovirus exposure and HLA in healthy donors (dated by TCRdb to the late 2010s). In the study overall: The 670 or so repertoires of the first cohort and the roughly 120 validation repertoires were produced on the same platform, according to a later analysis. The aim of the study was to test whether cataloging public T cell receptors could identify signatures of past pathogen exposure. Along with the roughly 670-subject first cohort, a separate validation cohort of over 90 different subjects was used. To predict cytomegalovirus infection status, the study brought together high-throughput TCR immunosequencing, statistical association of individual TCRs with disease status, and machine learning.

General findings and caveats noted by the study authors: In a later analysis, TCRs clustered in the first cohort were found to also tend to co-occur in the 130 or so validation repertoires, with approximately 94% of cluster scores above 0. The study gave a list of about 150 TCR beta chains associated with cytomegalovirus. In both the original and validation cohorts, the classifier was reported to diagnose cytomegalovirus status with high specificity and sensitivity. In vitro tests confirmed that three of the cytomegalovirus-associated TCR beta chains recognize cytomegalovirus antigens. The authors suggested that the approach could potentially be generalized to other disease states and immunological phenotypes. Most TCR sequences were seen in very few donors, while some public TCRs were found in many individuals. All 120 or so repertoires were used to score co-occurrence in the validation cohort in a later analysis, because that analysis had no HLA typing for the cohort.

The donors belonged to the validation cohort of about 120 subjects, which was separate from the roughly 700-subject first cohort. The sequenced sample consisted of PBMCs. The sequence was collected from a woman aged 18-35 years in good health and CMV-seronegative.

The CDR3 amino acid sequence is: CASSVISGRPLETDTQYF. The DNA sequence is TGTGCCAGCAGCGTAATTAGCGGGAGGCCCCTGGAGACAGATACGCAGTATTTT. The rearrangement joined TRBV11-3 to TRBJ2-3; the junction holds 10 bases that match TRBD2. At the junction V is shortened by 5 bases and J by 3 bases; bases outside the gene matches: 14. The CDR3 contains 18 residues, cysteine and phenylalanine counted. This entry keeps only the CDR3 DNA: 54 bases, framed from base 1. According to the germline V gene, CDR1 reads SGHNT and CDR2 reads YENEEA.